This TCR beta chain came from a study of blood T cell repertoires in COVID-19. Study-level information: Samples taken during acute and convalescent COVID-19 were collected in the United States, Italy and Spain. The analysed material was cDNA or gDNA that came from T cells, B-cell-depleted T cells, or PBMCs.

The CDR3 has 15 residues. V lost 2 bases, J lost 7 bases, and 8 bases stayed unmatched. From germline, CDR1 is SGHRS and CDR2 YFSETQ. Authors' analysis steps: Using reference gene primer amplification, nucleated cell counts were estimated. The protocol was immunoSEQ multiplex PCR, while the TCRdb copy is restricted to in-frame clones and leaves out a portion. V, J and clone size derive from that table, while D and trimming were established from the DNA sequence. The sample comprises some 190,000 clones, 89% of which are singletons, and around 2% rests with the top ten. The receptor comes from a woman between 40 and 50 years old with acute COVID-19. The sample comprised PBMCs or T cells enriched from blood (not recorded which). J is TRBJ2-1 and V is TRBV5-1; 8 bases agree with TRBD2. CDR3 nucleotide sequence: TGCGCCAGCAGCTTACCCAGCGGGAGTTTAAATGAGCAGTTCTTC. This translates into CASSLPSGSLNEQFF.